This T cell receptor beta chain was found in a study of T-cell reconstitution after alpha-beta-depleted transplantation in children. Construction of the TCRbeta library involved unique molecular identifiers. From the PCR reads, TCRdb called clonotypes with MiXCR, one entry per CDR3 protein. The sample consists of some 240,000 distinct CDR3 sequences, around 11% of them appearing once. This clonotype was seen at least ten times. There are 14 residues in the CDR3. Trimming took 2 bases from V and 6 from J, leaving 14 bases between them. CDR1 and CDR2 from the germline V gene are SQVTM and ANQGSEA. The clonotype comes from a human donor who donated a stem cell graft to a child with acute lymphoblastic leukemia. The sequencing used PBMCs from the stem cell graft donor, collected from the stem cell graft. The gene calls are TRBV29-1 and TRBJ2-1; a possible D gene is TRBD1 (7 bases). The CDR3 DNA reads as TGCAGCGTTGAAACAGGGGAGGTAGTCAATGAGCAGTTCTTC. This encodes CSVETGEVVNEQFF.